This T cell receptor beta chain was found in a study of OX40 agonist ivuxolimab in advanced cancers. Germline CDR1 and CDR2: MNHNS and SASEGT. The CDR3 has 11 residues. J lost 8 bases, V lost 6 bases, and 3 bases had no gene match. Points from the study as a whole: Relatively little clonal expansion, among the lowest observed, appeared in partial responders at 0.1-3.0 mg/kg. Relative to CD4+ cells, CD8+ T cells on average had more expanded clones.

Of note for this clone: Its antigen remains unidentified.

Measured with immunoSEQ multiplex PCR; TCRdb has only the in-frame clones, and not every one. The sample has around 72,000 clones, about 86% seen once. Baseline was the first blood sampling point, followed by cycle 4 day 1 and cycle 7 day 1. This TCR was sampled from an adult with an advanced solid tumor such as melanoma, head and neck, liver or kidney cancer. The V call is TRBV6-1, the J call TRBJ1-1; 7 nucleotides agree with TRBD1. Source: CD4+ or CD8+ T cells sorted from blood, taken in a trial of the OX40 agonist ivuxolimab. CDR3 sequence (DNA): TGTGCCAGCAGAGGGACAGAGGAAGCTTTCTTT. Its protein product is CASRGTEEAFF.